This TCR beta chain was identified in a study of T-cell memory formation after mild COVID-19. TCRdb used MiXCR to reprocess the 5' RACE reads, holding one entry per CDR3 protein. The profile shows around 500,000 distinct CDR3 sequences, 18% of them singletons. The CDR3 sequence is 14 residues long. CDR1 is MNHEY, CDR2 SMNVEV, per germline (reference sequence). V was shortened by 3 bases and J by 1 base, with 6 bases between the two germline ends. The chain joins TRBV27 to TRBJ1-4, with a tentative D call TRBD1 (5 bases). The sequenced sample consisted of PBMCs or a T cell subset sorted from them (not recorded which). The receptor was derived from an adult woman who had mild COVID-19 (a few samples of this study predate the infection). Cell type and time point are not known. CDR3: CASSLGLTNEKLFF. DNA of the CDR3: TGTGCCAGCAGTTTGGGGCTAACTAATGAAAAACTGTTTTTT.